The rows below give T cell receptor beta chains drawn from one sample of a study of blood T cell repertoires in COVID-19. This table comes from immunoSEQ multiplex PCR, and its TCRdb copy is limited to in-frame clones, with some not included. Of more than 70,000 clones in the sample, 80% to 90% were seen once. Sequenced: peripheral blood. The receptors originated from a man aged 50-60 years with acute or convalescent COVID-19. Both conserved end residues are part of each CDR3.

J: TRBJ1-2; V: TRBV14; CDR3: CASSSQGNYGYTF
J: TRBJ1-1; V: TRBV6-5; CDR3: CASSYRQGIRFEAFF
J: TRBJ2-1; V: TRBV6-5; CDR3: CASSYSSSGTYNEQFF
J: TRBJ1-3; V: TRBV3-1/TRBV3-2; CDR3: CASSQADRAGNTIYF
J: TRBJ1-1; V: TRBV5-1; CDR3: CASSLAWGLNTEAFF
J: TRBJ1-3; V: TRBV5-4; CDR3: CASSPRGGNTIYF
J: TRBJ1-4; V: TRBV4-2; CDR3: CASSQAQGADEKLFF
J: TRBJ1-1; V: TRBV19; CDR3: CASSIVGGNTEAFF
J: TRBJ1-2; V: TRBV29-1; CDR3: CSVVSGPRAGYTF
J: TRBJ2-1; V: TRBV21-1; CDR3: CASSPWTGPLSSSYNEQFF
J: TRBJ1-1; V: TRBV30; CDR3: CAWRVARGTEAFF
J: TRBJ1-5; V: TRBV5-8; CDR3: CASEERTLNQPQHF
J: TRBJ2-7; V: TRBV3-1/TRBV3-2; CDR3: CASSPKGLPYEQYF
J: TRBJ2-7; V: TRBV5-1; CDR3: CASSLAVGATYEQYF
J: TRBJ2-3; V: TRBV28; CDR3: CASSTGGASDTQYF
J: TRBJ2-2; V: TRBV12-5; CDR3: CASGIPTSGGPGELFF
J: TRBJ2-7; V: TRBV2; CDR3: CASSPGTSGGTSSYEQYF
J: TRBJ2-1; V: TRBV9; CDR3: CASSSQYNEQFF